Presented here are 7 T cell receptor beta chains from one specimen sequenced in a study of T cell repertoires in cytomegalovirus infection. TCRdb itself ran the reads through MiXCR, one entry per CDR3 protein. The sample lists 480,000 or so distinct CDR3 sequences, around 11% occurring once. Source material: PBMCs. These receptors came from a human donor in good health (CMV status not recorded). Some clones in this sample may be carry-over from other donors' samples.

The sample holds many counts of this clonotype. J is TRBJ2-1 and V is TRBV24-1, with D uncertain. Germline CDR1 reads KGHDR; CDR2 reads SFDVKD. CDR3 length: 16 residues. V was cut by 3 bases and J by 0 bases, with 11 bases left in between. This CDR3 reads CATSDPSGDSYNEQFF. CDR3 bases: TGTGCCACCAGTGATCCAAGTGGAGACTCCTACAATGAGCAGTTCTTC.

This clonotype was counted at least ten times. This chain uses TRBV28 with TRBJ2-5; D is unclear. Trimming removed 5 bases at V and 1 base at J, with 14 bases between. The CDR3 has 15 amino acids. Germline lookup yields CDR1 MDHEN and CDR2 SYDVKM. The CDR3: CASSPPLQAQETQYF. In DNA, the CDR3 is TGTGCCAGCAGTCCGCCCCTCCAGGCCCAAGAGACCCAGTACTTC.

Details on this clonotype: A read error is possible here, since a much larger clone lies one base away. The chain is built from TRBV6-8 and TRBJ1-5, with D perhaps matching TRBD1 (5 bases). V was trimmed by 5 bases and J by 7 bases, leaving 15 bases between them. CDR3 length: 14 amino acids. Germline V gene sequence: CDR1 MNHGY, CDR2 SAAAGT. CDR3 bases: TGTGCCAGCAGTGTAGGGACCGTTAGACAGCCCCAGCATTTT. Its protein is CASSVGTVRQPQHF.

The table lists this clonotype with a few counts. This chain links TRBV19 with TRBJ2-6; 10 nucleotides line up with TRBD1. Germline V CDR1 and CDR2: LNHDA, SQIVND (reference sequence). Trimming removed 5 bases from V and 2 bases from J; junction bases left unmatched: 9. The CDR3 has 18 residues. Written as DNA, the CDR3 is TGTGCCAGTAGTCAACAGGGACAGGGGTATGCTGGGGCCAACGTCCTGACTTTC. The encoded protein is CASSQQGQGYAGANVLTF.

V usage is TRBV7-9 and J usage is TRBJ2-7; TRBD1 aligns across 9 bases. The CDR3 consists of 14 residues. CDR1 SEHNR and CDR2 FQNEAQ come from the germline V gene (reference sequence). The junction had 4 bases not matched to a gene; V was cut back by 1 base and J by 6 bases. In DNA, the CDR3 is TGTGCCAGCAGCTTAGTCGGACAGGGGTTCGAGCAGTACTTC. The encoded protein is CASSLVGQGFEQYF.

This clonotype came up many times. The chain joins TRBV11-1 to TRBJ2-1; D call uncertain. The length of the CDR3 is 13 residues. Germline CDR1 reads SGHAT; CDR2 reads FQDESV (reference sequence). The V and J ends lost 5 bases and 6 bases respectively, with 11 bases between them. This chain's CDR3 is CASSPRRLNEQFF. CDR3 coding DNA: TGTGCCAGCAGCCCCCGCCGTCTCAATGAGCAGTTCTTC.

This clonotype was detected ten times or more. CDR3 sequence reads: CASSPHAGDGQPQHF. In DNA, the CDR3 is TGTGCCAGCAGCCCACACGCAGGGGATGGCCAGCCCCAGCATTTT. The V call is TRBV9, the J call TRBJ1-5; D perhaps matches TRBD1 (6 bases). Trimming cost V 4 bases and J 7 bases, with 18 bases left between them. Germline V gene sequence: CDR1 SGDLS, CDR2 YYNGEE. The CDR3 runs 15 residues.